These T cell receptor beta chains were read from a single sample in a study of shared clonotypes between healthy human individuals. Measured with immunoSEQ multiplex PCR; TCRdb has only the in-frame clones, and not every one. The sample holds fewer than 3 million clones, around 90% seen once. The sequencing sample was made of naive CD4+ T cells from PBMCs. These receptors all come from a man aged 18 to 29 in good health. Some clones in this sample may be carry-over from other donors' samples. Both conserved end residues are part of each CDR3. D genes are given only for firm matches. Part of the rows lack a size; the others show once, few, many or a class for expanded clones.

V gene: TRBV18
clone size: NA
J gene: TRBJ1-5
D gene: NA
CDR3 protein: CASSPGRSNQPQHF
CDR3 DNA: TGTGCCAGCTCACCGGGAAGAAGCAATCAGCCCCAGCATTTT

V gene: TRBV5-4
clone size: NA
J gene: TRBJ2-3
D gene: NA
CDR3 protein: CASSLGGSGDTQYF
CDR3 DNA: TGTGCCAGCAGCTTGGGAGGGAGTGGAGATACGCAGTATTTT

V gene: TRBV25-1
clone size: few
J gene: TRBJ1-4
D gene: NA
CDR3 protein: CASSPVQGAYEKLFF
CDR3 DNA: TGTGCCAGCAGTCCGGTCCAGGGAGCCTATGAAAAACTGTTTTTT

V gene: TRBV5-1
clone size: NA
J gene: TRBJ2-1
D gene: NA
CDR3 protein: CASSYKTDNNEQFF
CDR3 DNA: TGCGCCAGCAGCTACAAGACGGATAACAATGAGCAGTTCTTC

V gene: TRBV18
clone size: few
J gene: TRBJ1-1
D gene: NA
CDR3 protein: CASSLGGANTEAFF
CDR3 DNA: TGTGCCAGCTCACTCGGGGGCGCGAACACTGAAGCTTTCTTT

V gene: TRBV10-3
clone size: NA
J gene: TRBJ2-3
D gene: NA
CDR3 protein: CAISEMSDTQYF
CDR3 DNA: TGTGCCATCAGTGAGATGAGTGATACGCAGTATTTT

V gene: TRBV2
clone size: NA
J gene: TRBJ1-5
D gene: TRBD1
CDR3 protein: CASRRDRDSNQPQHF
CDR3 DNA: TGTGCCAGCAGAAGGGACAGGGATAGCAATCAGCCCCAGCATTTT

V gene: TRBV28
clone size: NA
J gene: TRBJ1-2
D gene: TRBD1
CDR3 protein: CASSFRDRDGYTF
CDR3 DNA: TGTGCCAGCAGTTTTCGGGACAGGGACGGCTACACCTTC

V gene: TRBV7-7
clone size: NA
J gene: TRBJ2-5
D gene: TRBD1
CDR3 protein: CASSPGTGRSETQYF
CDR3 DNA: TGTGCCAGCAGCCCAGGGACAGGGCGCTCTGAGACCCAGTACTTC

V gene: TRBV7-6
clone size: few
J gene: TRBJ2-7
D gene: TRBD2
CDR3 protein: CASSASSGGVHEQYF
CDR3 DNA: TGTGCCAGCAGCGCTTCTAGCGGGGGGGTCCACGAGCAGTACTTC

V gene: TRBV11-2
clone size: few
J gene: TRBJ1-2
D gene: NA
CDR3 protein: CASSFSGQSGYTF
CDR3 DNA: TGTGCCAGCAGCTTCTCCGGGCAGAGTGGCTACACCTTC

V gene: TRBV6-5
clone size: NA
J gene: TRBJ2-7
D gene: TRBD1
CDR3 protein: CASSFGTGTYEQYF
CDR3 DNA: TGTGCCAGCAGTTTCGGGACAGGGACCTACGAGCAGTACTTC

V gene: TRBV6-5
clone size: NA
J gene: TRBJ2-7
D gene: TRBD1
CDR3 protein: CASTGTGDSYEQYF
CDR3 DNA: TGTGCCAGCACCGGGACAGGGGACTCCTACGAGCAGTACTTC

V gene: TRBV28
clone size: NA
J gene: TRBJ2-7
D gene: NA
CDR3 protein: CASSLGTAYEQYF
CDR3 DNA: TGTGCCAGCAGTTTAGGAACAGCCTACGAGCAGTACTTC

V gene: TRBV2
clone size: NA
J gene: TRBJ2-5
D gene: TRBD1
CDR3 protein: CASSGTGVKETQYF
CDR3 DNA: TGTGCCAGCAGCGGGACAGGGGTTAAGGAGACCCAGTACTTC

V gene: TRBV4-1
clone size: NA
J gene: TRBJ1-1
D gene: NA
CDR3 protein: CASSYILNTEAFF
CDR3 DNA: TGCGCCAGCAGCTATATCTTGAACACTGAAGCTTTCTTT

V gene: TRBV4-1
clone size: NA
J gene: TRBJ2-5
D gene: NA
CDR3 protein: CASSFGGGRLGQETQYF
CDR3 DNA: TGCGCCAGCAGCTTTGGGGGTGGTCGACTTGGACAAGAGACCCAGTACTTC

V gene: TRBV7-3
clone size: NA
J gene: TRBJ2-1
D gene: NA
CDR3 protein: CASSFARRDEQFF
CDR3 DNA: TGTGCCAGCAGCTTCGCTAGGCGGGATGAGCAGTTCTTC

V gene: TRBV18
clone size: NA
J gene: TRBJ2-1
D gene: NA
CDR3 protein: CASSFLTGSYNEQFF
CDR3 DNA: TGTGCCAGCTCGTTTCTGACAGGCTCCTACAATGAGCAGTTCTTC

V gene: TRBV18
clone size: NA
J gene: TRBJ2-7
D gene: TRBD1
CDR3 protein: CASSQGQGAVPYF
CDR3 DNA: TGTGCCAGCTCCCAGGGACAGGGGGCAGTCCCGTACTTC

V gene: TRBV7-2
clone size: NA
J gene: TRBJ2-2
D gene: NA
CDR3 protein: CASSSVLGRGGTGELFF
CDR3 DNA: TGTGCCAGCAGCTCGGTTCTTGGCAGGGGAGGCACCGGGGAGCTGTTTTTT

V gene: TRBV6-1
clone size: NA
J gene: TRBJ1-2
D gene: NA
CDR3 protein: CASSEVVGGYTF
CDR3 DNA: TGTGCCAGCAGTGAAGTAGTCGGGGGCTACACCTTC

V gene: TRBV11-3
clone size: NA
J gene: TRBJ2-7
D gene: TRBD1
CDR3 protein: CASSLRTGGAGNYEQYF
CDR3 DNA: TGTGCCAGCAGCTTAAGGACAGGGGGCGCCGGAAACTACGAGCAGTACTTC

V gene: TRBV28
clone size: NA
J gene: TRBJ2-2
D gene: TRBD2
CDR3 protein: CASSGGGTGELFF
CDR3 DNA: TGTGCCAGCAGTGGCGGGGGCACCGGGGAGCTGTTTTTT

V gene: TRBV5-1
clone size: NA
J gene: TRBJ1-2
D gene: TRBD1
CDR3 protein: CASSVDRGGYGYTF
CDR3 DNA: TGCGCCAGCAGCGTTGACAGGGGAGGCTATGGCTACACCTTC

V gene: TRBV6-1
clone size: NA
J gene: TRBJ2-7
D gene: TRBD1
CDR3 protein: CASSRPGQGYEQYF
CDR3 DNA: TGTGCCAGCAGCCGTCCGGGACAGGGGTACGAGCAGTACTTC

V gene: TRBV12-5
clone size: NA
J gene: TRBJ2-5
D gene: NA
CDR3 protein: CASGLVRVAGCLGETQYF
CDR3 DNA: TGTGCTAGTGGTTTGGTACGGGTGGCAGGGTGTTTAGGGGAGACCCAGTACTTC

V gene: TRBV11-2
clone size: NA
J gene: TRBJ1-1
D gene: NA
CDR3 protein: CASSFGLQNTEAFF
CDR3 DNA: TGTGCCAGCAGCTTCGGGCTGCAGAACACTGAAGCTTTCTTT

V gene: TRBV9
clone size: NA
J gene: TRBJ2-3
D gene: NA
CDR3 protein: CASSVTSRITDTQYF
CDR3 DNA: TGTGCCAGCAGCGTCACCTCCCGGATCACAGATACGCAGTATTTT

V gene: TRBV29-1
clone size: NA
J gene: TRBJ2-7
D gene: TRBD2
CDR3 protein: CSVGLAASYEQYF
CDR3 DNA: TGCAGCGTTGGACTAGCGGCGAGCTACGAGCAGTACTTC

V gene: TRBV27
clone size: NA
J gene: TRBJ2-5
D gene: TRBD1
CDR3 protein: CASSPDRAGETQYF
CDR3 DNA: TGTGCCAGCAGTCCGGACAGGGCGGGGGAGACCCAGTACTTC

V gene: TRBV7-2
clone size: NA
J gene: TRBJ2-1
D gene: TRBD2
CDR3 protein: CASRKLAGDEQFF
CDR3 DNA: TGTGCCAGCAGAAAACTAGCGGGAGACGAGCAGTTCTTC

V gene: TRBV2
clone size: NA
J gene: TRBJ2-7
D gene: NA
CDR3 protein: CASSESRRRGPNYEQYF
CDR3 DNA: TGTGCCAGCAGTGAGTCGCGTCGCCGGGGCCCTAACTACGAGCAGTACTTC

V gene: TRBV18
clone size: NA
J gene: TRBJ1-3
D gene: TRBD1
CDR3 protein: CASSPTGAIDTIYF
CDR3 DNA: TGTGCCAGCTCACCGACAGGGGCGATAGACACCATATATTTT

V gene: TRBV19
clone size: NA
J gene: TRBJ1-1
D gene: NA
CDR3 protein: CASSIGPVTEAFF
CDR3 DNA: TGTGCCAGTAGTATAGGGCCAGTAACTGAAGCTTTCTTT

V gene: TRBV5-4
clone size: NA
J gene: TRBJ1-4
D gene: NA
CDR3 protein: CASSLKGGTNEKLFF
CDR3 DNA: TGTGCCAGCAGCTTGAAGGGGGGGACTAATGAAAAACTGTTTTTT

V gene: TRBV5-5
clone size: NA
J gene: TRBJ1-1
D gene: NA
CDR3 protein: CASSFRISNTEAFF
CDR3 DNA: TGTGCCAGCAGCTTCAGGATTTCGAACACTGAAGCTTTCTTT

V gene: TRBV5-4
clone size: NA
J gene: TRBJ2-7
D gene: NA
CDR3 protein: CASSLDRVSSYEQYF
CDR3 DNA: TGTGCCAGCAGCTTGGACCGGGTTAGCTCCTACGAGCAGTACTTC

V gene: TRBV6-6
clone size: NA
J gene: TRBJ2-3
D gene: NA
CDR3 protein: CAGSGQQTDTQYF
CDR3 DNA: TGTGCCGGGAGCGGGCAACAAACAGATACGCAGTATTTT

V gene: TRBV27
clone size: NA
J gene: TRBJ1-6
D gene: NA
CDR3 protein: CASSLYQANSPLHF
CDR3 DNA: TGTGCCAGCAGTTTATACCAGGCCAATTCACCCCTCCACTTT

V gene: TRBV6-5
clone size: NA
J gene: TRBJ1-2
D gene: TRBD1
CDR3 protein: CASRDRWNYGYTF
CDR3 DNA: TGTGCCAGCCGGGACAGGTGGAACTATGGCTACACCTTC

V gene: TRBV27
clone size: NA
J gene: TRBJ2-1
D gene: NA
CDR3 protein: CASSWGGTAYNEQFF
CDR3 DNA: TGTGCCAGCAGTTGGGGTGGGACGGCCTACAATGAGCAGTTCTTC

V gene: TRBV29-1
clone size: once
J gene: TRBJ2-3
D gene: TRBD2
CDR3 protein: CSGGLGSTPDTQYF
CDR3 DNA: TGCAGCGGTGGACTAGGTTCAACCCCAGATACGCAGTATTTT

V gene: TRBV5-1
clone size: NA
J gene: TRBJ2-1
D gene: TRBD2
CDR3 protein: CASSRRGSGSDEQFF
CDR3 DNA: TGCGCCAGCAGCCGGCGGGGTAGCGGGAGCGATGAGCAGTTCTTC

V gene: TRBV5-1
clone size: NA
J gene: TRBJ1-1
D gene: NA
CDR3 protein: CASNPGYERTGREDTEAFF
CDR3 DNA: TGCGCCAGCAATCCGGGCTATGAACGAACGGGCAGGGAGGACACTGAAGCTTTCTTT

V gene: TRBV7-2
clone size: few
J gene: TRBJ2-7
D gene: NA
CDR3 protein: CASSLEGSSYEQYF
CDR3 DNA: TGTGCCAGCAGCTTAGAGGGTAGCAGCTACGAGCAGTACTTC

V gene: TRBV2
clone size: NA
J gene: TRBJ2-2
D gene: NA
CDR3 protein: CASSEQGELFF
CDR3 DNA: TGTGCCAGCAGTGAACAGGGGGAGCTGTTTTTT

V gene: TRBV9
clone size: NA
J gene: TRBJ1-4
D gene: TRBD1
CDR3 protein: CASSPWTGGANEKLFF
CDR3 DNA: TGTGCCAGCAGCCCCTGGACAGGGGGCGCTAATGAAAAACTGTTTTTT

V gene: TRBV9
clone size: NA
J gene: TRBJ2-7
D gene: NA
CDR3 protein: CASSVGSAPSYEQYF
CDR3 DNA: TGTGCCAGCAGCGTAGGTTCGGCGCCTTCCTACGAGCAGTACTTC

V gene: TRBV5-6
clone size: NA
J gene: TRBJ1-3
D gene: NA
CDR3 protein: CASRQGLSGNTIYF
CDR3 DNA: TGTGCCAGCAGGCAAGGCCTCTCTGGAAACACCATATATTTT

V gene: TRBV6-1
clone size: NA
J gene: TRBJ2-5
D gene: NA
CDR3 protein: CASSELQGWQTQYF
CDR3 DNA: TGTGCCAGCAGTGAATTGCAGGGGTGGCAGACCCAGTACTTC

V gene: TRBV19
clone size: NA
J gene: TRBJ2-5
D gene: NA
CDR3 protein: CASSIVAGPQETQYF
CDR3 DNA: TGTGCCAGTAGTATAGTGGCAGGGCCCCAAGAGACCCAGTACTTC

V gene: TRBV5-6
clone size: NA
J gene: TRBJ2-1
D gene: TRBD2
CDR3 protein: CASSRGVGREGPVFF
CDR3 DNA: TGTGCCAGCAGCCGCGGGGTAGGGCGGGAGGGCCCGGTGTTCTTC

V gene: TRBV28
clone size: NA
J gene: TRBJ1-5
D gene: NA
CDR3 protein: CASSSGGPISPQHF
CDR3 DNA: TGTGCCAGCAGTTCGGGCGGACCAATCAGCCCCCAGCATTTT

V gene: TRBV5-1
clone size: NA
J gene: TRBJ2-3
D gene: NA
CDR3 protein: CASSLSPAGTDTQYF
CDR3 DNA: TGCGCCAGCAGCTTATCTCCAGCGGGCACAGATACGCAGTATTTT

V gene: TRBV2
clone size: NA
J gene: TRBJ2-2
D gene: NA
CDR3 protein: CASSESGTGELFF
CDR3 DNA: TGTGCCAGCAGTGAGTCGGGCACCGGGGAGCTGTTTTTT

V gene: TRBV18
clone size: NA
J gene: TRBJ1-1
D gene: NA
CDR3 protein: CASSPAMNTEAFF
CDR3 DNA: TGTGCCAGCTCACCAGCTATGAACACTGAAGCTTTCTTT

V gene: TRBV2
clone size: few
J gene: TRBJ1-5
D gene: NA
CDR3 protein: CASRGTADNQPQHF
CDR3 DNA: TGTGCCAGCAGGGGGACGGCAGACAATCAGCCCCAGCATTTT

V gene: TRBV5-1
clone size: NA
J gene: TRBJ2-7
D gene: NA
CDR3 protein: CASSGGTAYSYEQYF
CDR3 DNA: TGCGCCAGCAGCGGGGGGACGGCTTACTCCTACGAGCAGTACTTC

V gene: TRBV18
clone size: NA
J gene: TRBJ2-3
D gene: NA
CDR3 protein: CASSSIGSTDTQYF
CDR3 DNA: TGTGCCAGCTCAAGCATTGGAAGCACAGATACGCAGTATTTT